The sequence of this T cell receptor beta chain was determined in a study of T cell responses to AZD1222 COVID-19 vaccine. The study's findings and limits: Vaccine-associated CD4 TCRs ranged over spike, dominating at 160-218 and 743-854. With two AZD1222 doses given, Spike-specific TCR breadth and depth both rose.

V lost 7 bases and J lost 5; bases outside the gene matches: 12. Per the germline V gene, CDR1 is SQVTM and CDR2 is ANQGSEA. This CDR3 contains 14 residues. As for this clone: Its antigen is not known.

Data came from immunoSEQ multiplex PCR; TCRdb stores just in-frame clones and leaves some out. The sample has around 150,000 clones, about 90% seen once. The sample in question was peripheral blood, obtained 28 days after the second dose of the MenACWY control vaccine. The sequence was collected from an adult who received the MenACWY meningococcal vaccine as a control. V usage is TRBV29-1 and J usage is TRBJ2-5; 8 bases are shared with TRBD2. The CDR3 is CSGRVAGGAETQYF. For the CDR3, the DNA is TGCAGCGGCCGAGTGGCGGGGGGCGCGGAGACCCAGTACTTC.